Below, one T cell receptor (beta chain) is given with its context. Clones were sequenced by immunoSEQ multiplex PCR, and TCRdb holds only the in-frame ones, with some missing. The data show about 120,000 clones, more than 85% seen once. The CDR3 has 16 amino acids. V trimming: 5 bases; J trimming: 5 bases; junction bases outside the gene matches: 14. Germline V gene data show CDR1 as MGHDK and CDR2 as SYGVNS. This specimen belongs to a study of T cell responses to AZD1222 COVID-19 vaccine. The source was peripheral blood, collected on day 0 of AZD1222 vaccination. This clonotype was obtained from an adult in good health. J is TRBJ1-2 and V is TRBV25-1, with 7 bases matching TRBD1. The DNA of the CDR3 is TGTGCCAGCAGTCCCAGAGATGGAGGGGGCAGTTATGGCTACACCTTC. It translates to CASSPRDGGGSYGYTF.